This T cell receptor (beta chain) was profiled in a study of cytomegalovirus exposure and HLA in healthy donors. Primers: 60 Vbeta forward and 13 Jbeta reverse. Method: immunoSEQ multiplex PCR; TCRdb's copy keeps in-frame clones and lacks some. This sample has 110,000 to 150,000 clones, with approximately 80% found just once. The trim removed 4 bases at V and 3 bases at J, leaving 4 bases unmatched. The CDR3 is made up of 15 amino acids. Germline V lookup: CDR1 LGHNA, CDR2 YSLEER. Nominal health characterized the donors when sampled, though unrecorded immune exposures were likely. The study, taken as a whole, reports: Available immune exposure information covered CMV serostatus only. Reported findings show TCR beta sequences accurately forecast HLA-A and HLA-B alleles in most subjects. Judged likely to be a sequencing artifact was a cluster of highly shared sequence variants.

Concerning this clone itself: Its antigen remains unknown.

Source material: PBMCs. This chain links TRBV4-3 with TRBJ1-4, with TRBD1 identical over 8 bases. This sequence originates from a woman in her 40s in good health and CMV-seropositive. This CDR3 reads CASSPGTGSNEKLFF. The CDR3 region has the DNA TGCGCCAGCAGCCCGGGGACAGGTTCTAATGAAAAACTGTTTTTT.